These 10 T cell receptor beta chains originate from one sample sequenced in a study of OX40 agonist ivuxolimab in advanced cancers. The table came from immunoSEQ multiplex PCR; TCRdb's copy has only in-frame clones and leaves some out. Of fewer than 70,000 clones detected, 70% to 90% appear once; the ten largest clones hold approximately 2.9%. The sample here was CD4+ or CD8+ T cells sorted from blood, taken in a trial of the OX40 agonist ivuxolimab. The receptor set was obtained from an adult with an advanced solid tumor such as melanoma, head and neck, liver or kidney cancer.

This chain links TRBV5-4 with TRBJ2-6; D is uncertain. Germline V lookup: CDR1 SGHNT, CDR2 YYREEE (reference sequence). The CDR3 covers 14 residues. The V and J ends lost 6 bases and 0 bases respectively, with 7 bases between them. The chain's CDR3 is CASTRPSGANVLTF. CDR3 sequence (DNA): TGTGCCAGCACCCGCCCCTCTGGGGCCAACGTCCTGACTTTC.

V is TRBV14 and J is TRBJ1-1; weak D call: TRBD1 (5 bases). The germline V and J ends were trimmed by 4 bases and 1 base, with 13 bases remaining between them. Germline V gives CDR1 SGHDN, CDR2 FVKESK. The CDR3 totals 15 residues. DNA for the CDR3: TGTGCCAGCAGCCTGCTGGGGCAGTCGAACACTGAAGCTTTCTTT. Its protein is CASSLLGQSNTEAFF.

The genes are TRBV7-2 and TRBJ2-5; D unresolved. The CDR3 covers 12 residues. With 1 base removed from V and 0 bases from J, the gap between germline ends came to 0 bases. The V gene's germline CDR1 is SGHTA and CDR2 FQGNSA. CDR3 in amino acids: CASSLDQETQYF. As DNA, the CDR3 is TGTGCCAGCAGCTTAGACCAAGAGACCCAGTACTTC.

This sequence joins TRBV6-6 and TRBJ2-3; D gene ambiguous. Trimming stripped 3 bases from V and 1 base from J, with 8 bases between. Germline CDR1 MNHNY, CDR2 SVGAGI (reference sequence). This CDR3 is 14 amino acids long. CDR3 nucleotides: TGTGCCAGCAGTTATCTGGCGGGCACAGATACGCAGTATTTT. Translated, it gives CASSYLAGTDTQYF.

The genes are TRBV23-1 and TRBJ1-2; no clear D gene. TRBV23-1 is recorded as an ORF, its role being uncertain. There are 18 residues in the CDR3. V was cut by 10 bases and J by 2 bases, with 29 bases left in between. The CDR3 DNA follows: TGCGCCACCAGCAGCCTCCCCCGCAATCCCAGCGTGAACTATGGCTACACCTTC. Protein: CATSSLPRNPSVNYGYTF.

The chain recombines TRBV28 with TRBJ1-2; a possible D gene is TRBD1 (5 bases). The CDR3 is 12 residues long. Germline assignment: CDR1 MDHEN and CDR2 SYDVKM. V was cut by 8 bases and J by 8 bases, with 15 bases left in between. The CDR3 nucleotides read TGTGCCAGCTCGCCGGGGGGGAGCGGCTACACCTTC. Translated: CASSPGGSGYTF.

CDR3 amino acids: CASSPFGGYGYTF. The CDR3 DNA reads TGTGCCAGCAGTCCCTTCGGGGGCTATGGCTACACCTTC. V gene TRBV14 combines with J gene TRBJ1-2; D is perhaps TRBD1 (5 bases). The CDR3 has 13 residues. CDR1 is SGHDN and CDR2 is FVKESK in the germline V gene. The V end was cut by 6 bases, the J end by 4 bases, with 12 bases between.

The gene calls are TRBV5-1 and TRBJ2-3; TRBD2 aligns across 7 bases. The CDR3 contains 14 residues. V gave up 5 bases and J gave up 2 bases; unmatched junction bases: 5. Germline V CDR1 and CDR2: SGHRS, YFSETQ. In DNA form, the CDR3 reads TGCGCCAGCAGGACGGGGGGTATCACAGATACGCAGTATTTT. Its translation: CASRTGGITDTQYF.

CDR3 amino acids: CASSLSAGNEQYF. In nucleotides, the CDR3 is TGTGCCAGCAGCTTGTCCGCGGGAAACGAGCAGTACTTC. The chain links TRBV2 to TRBJ2-7; the D gene is possibly TRBD2 (6 bases). Deletions cut 6 bases from V and 5 bases from J, with 14 bases between. CDR3 length: 13 amino acids. Germline V gene data show CDR1 as SNHLY and CDR2 as FYNNEI.

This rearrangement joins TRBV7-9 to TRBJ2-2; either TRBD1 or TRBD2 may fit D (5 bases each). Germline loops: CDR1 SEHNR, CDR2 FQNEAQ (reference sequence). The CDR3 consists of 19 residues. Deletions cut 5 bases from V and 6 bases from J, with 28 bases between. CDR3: CASSPRPGRQDYRAGELFF. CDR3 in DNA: TGTGCCAGCAGCCCGAGACCGGGACGGCAAGATTACAGAGCCGGGGAGCTGTTTTTT.